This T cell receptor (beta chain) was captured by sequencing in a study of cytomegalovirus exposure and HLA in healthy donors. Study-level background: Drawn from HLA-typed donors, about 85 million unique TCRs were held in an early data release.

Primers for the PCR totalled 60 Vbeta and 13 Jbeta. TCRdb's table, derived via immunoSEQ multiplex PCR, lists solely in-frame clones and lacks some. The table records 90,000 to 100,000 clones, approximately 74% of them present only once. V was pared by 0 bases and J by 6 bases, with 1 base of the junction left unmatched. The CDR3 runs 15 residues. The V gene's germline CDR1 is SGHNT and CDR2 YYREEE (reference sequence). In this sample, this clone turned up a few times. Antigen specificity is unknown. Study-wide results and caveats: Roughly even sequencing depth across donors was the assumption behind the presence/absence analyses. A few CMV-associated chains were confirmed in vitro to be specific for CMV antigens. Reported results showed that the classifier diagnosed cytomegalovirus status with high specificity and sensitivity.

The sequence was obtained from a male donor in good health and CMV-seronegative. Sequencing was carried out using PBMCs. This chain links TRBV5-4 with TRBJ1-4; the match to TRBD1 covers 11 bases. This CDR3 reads CASSLAGQGDEKLFF. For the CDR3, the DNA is TGTGCCAGCAGCTTGGCGGGACAGGGGGATGAAAAACTGTTTTTT.